This paragraph reports one TCR beta chain. Its antigen remains unknown. The data were obtained in a study of T cell responses to AZD1222 COVID-19 vaccine. V lost 5 bases, J lost 7 bases, and 14 bases stayed unmatched. The germline gives CDR1 MNHEY, CDR2 SMNVEV (reference sequence). The length of the CDR3 is 17 residues. Study-wide points: When two AZD1222 doses had been given, Spike-specific TCR breadth and depth rose. The number of AZD1222 recipients seropositive at baseline was only 6 or 7. A mostly white British donor set with more females was recruited, and clonal diversity was possibly underestimated. Nearly half of the spike-specific TCRs reportedly recognize variant regions that carry no mutations.

The protocol was immunoSEQ multiplex PCR, while the TCRdb copy is restricted to in-frame clones and leaves out a portion. The sample consists of more than 95,000 clones, around 89% of them appearing once. The material sequenced was peripheral blood, taken on day 0 of MenACWY control vaccination. The V gene is TRBV27, the J gene TRBJ2-2; 9 positions match TRBD1. The TCR was taken from an adult in good health. CDR3 residues: CASSPTRVDRGGGELFF. CDR3 DNA: TGTGCCAGCAGTCCTACGAGGGTGGACAGGGGTGGCGGGGAGCTGTTTTTT.